Reported below is one T cell receptor (beta chain). Its target is unknown. This specimen belongs to a study of cytomegalovirus exposure and HLA in healthy donors. Looking at the study overall: Among about 400 genotyped donors, approximately 80% fell in the Caucasian-associated ancestry cluster. General study points: Compared with the roughly 700-donor mean, an Asian-associated ancestry cluster reportedly had fewer N-insertions, according to a later analysis.

V trimming: 3 bases; J trimming: 1 base; junction bases outside the gene matches: 7. Germline V gene data show CDR1 as SGHRS and CDR2 as YFSETQ. The CDR3 length is 17 residues. The primer mix had 60 Vbeta and 13 Jbeta primers. Libraries were prepared by immunoSEQ multiplex PCR; TCRdb keeps only in-frame clonotypes and omits some of them. This table lists some 110,000 clones. The sequence was obtained from a man aged 25-45 years in good health and CMV-seronegative. The V gene is TRBV5-1, the J gene TRBJ2-3; the match to TRBD2 covers 11 bases. Input material: PBMCs. The CDR3 here is CASSSLLAGGRTDTQYF. CDR3 bases: TGCGCCAGCAGCTCTTTGCTAGCGGGAGGCCGCACAGATACGCAGTATTTT.